The T cell receptor beta chain under discussion was sequenced for a study of shared clonotypes between healthy human individuals. A note on this clone: The antigen is unknown.

Findings and limits, study-wide: Between a handful of donors, naive CD4 clonotypes were shared at a level of approximately 5%.

Germline V gene lookup returns CDR1 MNHEY and CDR2 SVGAGI. Losses at the gene ends were 4 bases for V and 0 bases for J; bases not matched to a gene: 5. The CDR3 is 15 amino acids. The assay was immunoSEQ multiplex PCR, and TCRdb's table has in-frame clones only and misses some. This table holds 2 million to 3 million clones, around nine tenths found once. The chain combines TRBV6-5 with TRBJ1-1; 7 bases fit TRBD1. This TCR came from a man aged 18 to 35 in good health. The sample consisted of naive CD4+ T cells sorted from blood. The subset denotes: CD45RA+ positively selected. The CDR3 DNA is TGTGCCAGCAGTTCGACAGGGTATATGAACACTGAAGCTTTCTTT. Translated, it gives CASSSTGYMNTEAFF.